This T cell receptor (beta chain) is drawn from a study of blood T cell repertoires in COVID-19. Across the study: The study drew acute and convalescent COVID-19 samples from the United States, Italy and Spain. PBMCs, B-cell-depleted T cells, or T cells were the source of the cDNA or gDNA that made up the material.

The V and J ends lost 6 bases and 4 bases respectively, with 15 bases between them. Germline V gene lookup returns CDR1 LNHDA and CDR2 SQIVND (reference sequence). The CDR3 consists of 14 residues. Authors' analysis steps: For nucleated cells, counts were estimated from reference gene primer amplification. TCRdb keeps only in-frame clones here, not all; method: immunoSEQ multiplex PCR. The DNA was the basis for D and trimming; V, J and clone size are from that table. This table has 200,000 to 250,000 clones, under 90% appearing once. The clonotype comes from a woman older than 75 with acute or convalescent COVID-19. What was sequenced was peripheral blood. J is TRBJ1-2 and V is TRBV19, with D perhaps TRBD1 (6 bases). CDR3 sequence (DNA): TGTGCCAGTAGGGTTGTCGGGACAACCTATGGCTACACCTTC. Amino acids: CASRVVGTTYGYTF.